This TCR beta chain is from a study of CD8 T cells in ankylosing spondylitis. As regards this clonotype: The target antigen is unknown.

General observations from the study: The disease-linked clones had a CD8+ phenotype and low blood frequencies. Significant enrichment of disease-linked clones was reported in matched ankylosing spondylitis synovial fluid. A TCR beta motif made of about eight highly homologous variants seemed typical of ankylosing spondylitis blood. Several of the motif variants were reported before in synovial fluid and blood from reactive arthritis.

Via MiXCR, TCRdb re-called the 5' RACE reads, giving one row per CDR3 protein. The sample carries about 360,000 distinct CDR3 sequences, approximately 20% recorded once. Sequencing used blood, either unsorted or a sorted T cell fraction (not recorded which). The sequence derives from a male donor with ankylosing spondylitis or in good health (not recorded which).

The CDR3 nucleotides are TGTGCCAGCAGTTACTATGAGACCCAGTACTTC. Its translation: CASSYYETQYF. The chain couples TRBV7-2 to TRBJ2-5; D remains unclear. V gave up 6 bases and J gave up 5 bases, with 7 bases separating them. The length of the CDR3 is 11 residues. Germline CDR1 is SGHTA and CDR2 is FQGNSA.